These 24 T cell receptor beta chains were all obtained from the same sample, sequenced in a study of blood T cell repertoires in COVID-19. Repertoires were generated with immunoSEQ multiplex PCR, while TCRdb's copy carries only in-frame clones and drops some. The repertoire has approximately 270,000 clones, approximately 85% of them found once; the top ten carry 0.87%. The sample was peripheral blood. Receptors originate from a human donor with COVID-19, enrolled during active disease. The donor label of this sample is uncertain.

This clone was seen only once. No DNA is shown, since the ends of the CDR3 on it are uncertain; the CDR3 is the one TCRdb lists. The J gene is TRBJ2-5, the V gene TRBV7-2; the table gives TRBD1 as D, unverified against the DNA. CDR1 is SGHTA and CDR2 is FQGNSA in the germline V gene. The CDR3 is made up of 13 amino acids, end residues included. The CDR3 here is CASSFQMSETQYF.

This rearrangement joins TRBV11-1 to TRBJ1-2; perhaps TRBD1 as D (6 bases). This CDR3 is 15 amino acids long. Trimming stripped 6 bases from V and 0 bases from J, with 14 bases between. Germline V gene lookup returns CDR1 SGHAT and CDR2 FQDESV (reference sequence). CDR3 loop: CASRPTGTTNYGYTF. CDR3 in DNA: TGTGCCAGCAGGCCTACCGGGACAACTAACTATGGCTACACCTTC.

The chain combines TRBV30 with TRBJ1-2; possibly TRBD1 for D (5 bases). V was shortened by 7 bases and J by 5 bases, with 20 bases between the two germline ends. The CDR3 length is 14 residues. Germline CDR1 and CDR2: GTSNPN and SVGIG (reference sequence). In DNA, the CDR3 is TGTGCCTTTTCTACGGACATCTTCGCATATGGCTACACCTTC. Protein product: CAFSTDIFAYGYTF.

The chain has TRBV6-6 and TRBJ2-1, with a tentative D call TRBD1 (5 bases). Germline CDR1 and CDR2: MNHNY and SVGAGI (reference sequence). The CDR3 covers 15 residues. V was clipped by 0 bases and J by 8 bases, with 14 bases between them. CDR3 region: CASSYSPDSPHEQFF. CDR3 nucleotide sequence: TGTGCCAGCAGTTACTCTCCCGACAGTCCCCATGAGCAGTTCTTC.

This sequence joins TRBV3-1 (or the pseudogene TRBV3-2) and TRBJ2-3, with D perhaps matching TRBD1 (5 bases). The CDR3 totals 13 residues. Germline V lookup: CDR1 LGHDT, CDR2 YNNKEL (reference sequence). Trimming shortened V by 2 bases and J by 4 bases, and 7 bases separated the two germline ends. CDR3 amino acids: CASSQRGSDTQYF. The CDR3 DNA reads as TGTGCCAGCAGCCAAAGGGGCTCAGATACGCAGTATTTT.

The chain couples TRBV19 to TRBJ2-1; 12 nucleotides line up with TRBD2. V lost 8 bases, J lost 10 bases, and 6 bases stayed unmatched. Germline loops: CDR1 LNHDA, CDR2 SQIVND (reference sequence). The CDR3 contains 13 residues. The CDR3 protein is CASGTSGFGEQFF. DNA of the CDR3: TGTGCCAGTGGGACTAGCGGGTTTGGGGAGCAGTTCTTC.

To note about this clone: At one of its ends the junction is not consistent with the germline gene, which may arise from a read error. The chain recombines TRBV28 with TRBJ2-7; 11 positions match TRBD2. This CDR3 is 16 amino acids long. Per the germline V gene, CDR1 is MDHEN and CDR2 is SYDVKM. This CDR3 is CASSPVSGRASDEQYF. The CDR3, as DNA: TGTGCCAGCAGTCCGGTTAGCGGGAGGGCCTCCGACGAGCAGTACTTC.

CDR3 nucleotides: TGTGCCAGCAGCTTAGCAGCGGGGGCCTTCTACAATGAGCAGTTCTTC. Protein sequence: CASSLAAGAFYNEQFF. V and J are TRBV11-1 and TRBJ2-1, with 8 bases fitting TRBD2. The V gene's germline CDR1 is SGHAT and CDR2 FQDESV (reference sequence). The ends lost 0 bases at V and 3 bases at J; junction bases unmatched: 4. The CDR3 totals 16 residues.

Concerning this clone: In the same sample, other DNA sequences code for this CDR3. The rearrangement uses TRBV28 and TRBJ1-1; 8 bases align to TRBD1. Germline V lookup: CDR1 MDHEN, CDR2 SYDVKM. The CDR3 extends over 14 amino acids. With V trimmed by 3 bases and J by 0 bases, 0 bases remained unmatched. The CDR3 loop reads CASSLDRVNTEAFF. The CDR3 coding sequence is TGTGCCAGCAGTTTGGACAGGGTGAACACTGAAGCTTTCTTT.

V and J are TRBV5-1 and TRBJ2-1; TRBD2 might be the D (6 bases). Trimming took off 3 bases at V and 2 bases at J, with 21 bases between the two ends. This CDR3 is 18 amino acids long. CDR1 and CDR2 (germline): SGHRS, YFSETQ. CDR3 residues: CASSSGVSGMPTYNEQFF. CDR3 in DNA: TGCGCCAGCAGCTCGGGGGTAAGCGGTATGCCGACCTACAATGAGCAGTTCTTC.

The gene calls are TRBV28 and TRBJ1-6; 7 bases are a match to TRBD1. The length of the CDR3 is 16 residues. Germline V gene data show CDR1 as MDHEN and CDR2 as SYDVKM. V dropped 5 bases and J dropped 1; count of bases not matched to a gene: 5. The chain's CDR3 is CASSGEGASYNSPLHF. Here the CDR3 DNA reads TGTGCCAGCAGTGGAGAGGGGGCATCCTATAATTCACCCCTCCACTTT.

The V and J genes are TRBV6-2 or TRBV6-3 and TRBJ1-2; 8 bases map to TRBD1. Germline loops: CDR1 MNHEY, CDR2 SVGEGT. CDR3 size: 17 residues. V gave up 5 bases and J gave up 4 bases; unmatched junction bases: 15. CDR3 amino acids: CASSPIDGRTGGYGYTF. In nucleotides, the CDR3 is TGTGCCAGCAGTCCCATCGACGGACGCACAGGGGGCTATGGCTACACCTTC.

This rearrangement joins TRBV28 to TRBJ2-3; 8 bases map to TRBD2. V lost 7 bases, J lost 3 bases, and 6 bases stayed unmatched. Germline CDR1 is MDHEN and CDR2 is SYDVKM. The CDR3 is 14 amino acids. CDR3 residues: CASTPPSGTDTQYF. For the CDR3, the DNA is TGTGCCAGCACCCCCCCTAGCGGGACAGATACGCAGTATTTT. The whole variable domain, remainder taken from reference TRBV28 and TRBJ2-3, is DVKVTQSSRYLVKRTGEKVFLECVQDMDHENMFWYRQDPGLGLRLIYFSYDVKMKEKGDIPEGYSVSREKKERFSLILESASTNQTSMYLCASTPPSGTDTQYFGPGTRLTVL.

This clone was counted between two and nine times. This chain's CDR3 is CASTLDSSYGYTF. The CDR3 nucleotides are TGTGCCAGCACCTTGGACAGTAGCTATGGCTACACCTTC. The rearrangement joins TRBV12-3 or TRBV12-4 to TRBJ1-2, with TRBD1 as a possible D gene (6 bases). With 7 bases removed from V and 4 bases from J, the gap between germline ends came to 13 bases. This CDR3 has 13 residues.

The CDR3 here is CASRQGNTGELFF. CDR3 sequence (DNA): TGTGCCAGTAGGCAGGGGAACACCGGGGAGCTGTTTTTT. This chain links TRBV19 with TRBJ2-2, with D tentatively TRBD1 (5 bases). CDR1 and CDR2 (germline): LNHDA, SQIVND (reference sequence). The CDR3 covers 13 residues. V was trimmed by 6 bases and J by 1 base, leaving 6 bases between them.

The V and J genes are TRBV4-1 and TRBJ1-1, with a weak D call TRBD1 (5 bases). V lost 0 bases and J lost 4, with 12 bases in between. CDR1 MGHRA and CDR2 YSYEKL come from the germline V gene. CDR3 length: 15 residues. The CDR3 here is CASSQDSQGFTEAFF. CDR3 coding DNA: TGCGCCAGCAGCCAAGATAGCCAGGGATTCACTGAAGCTTTCTTT.

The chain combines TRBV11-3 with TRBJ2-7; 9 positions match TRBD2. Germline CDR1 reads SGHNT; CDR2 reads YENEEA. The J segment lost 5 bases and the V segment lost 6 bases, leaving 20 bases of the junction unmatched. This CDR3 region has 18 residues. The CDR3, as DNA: TGTGCCAGCAGGTCAGGACTAGCGCGACCGGGGGGAGGGAACGAGCAGTACTTC. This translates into CASRSGLARPGGGNEQYF.

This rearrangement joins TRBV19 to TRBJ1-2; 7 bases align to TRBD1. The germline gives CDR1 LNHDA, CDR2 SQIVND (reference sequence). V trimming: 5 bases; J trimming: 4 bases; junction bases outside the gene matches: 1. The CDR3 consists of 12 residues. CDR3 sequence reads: CASSAGGYGYTF. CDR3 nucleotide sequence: TGTGCCAGTAGTGCAGGGGGCTATGGCTACACCTTC.

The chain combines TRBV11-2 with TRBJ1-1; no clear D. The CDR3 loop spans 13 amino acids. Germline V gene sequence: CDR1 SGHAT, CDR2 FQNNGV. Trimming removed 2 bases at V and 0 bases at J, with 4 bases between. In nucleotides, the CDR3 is TGTGCCAGCAGCTTACGGGTGAACACTGAAGCTTTCTTT. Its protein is CASSLRVNTEAFF.

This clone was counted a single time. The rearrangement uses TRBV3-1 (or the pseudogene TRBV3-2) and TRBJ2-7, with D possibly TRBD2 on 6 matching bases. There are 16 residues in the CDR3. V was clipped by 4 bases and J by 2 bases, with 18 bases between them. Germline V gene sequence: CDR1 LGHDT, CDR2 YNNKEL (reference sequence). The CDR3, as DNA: TGTGCCAGCAGCCCGCAAGTGGGTAGCGGAACCTACGAGCAGTACTTC. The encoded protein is CASSPQVGSGTYEQYF.

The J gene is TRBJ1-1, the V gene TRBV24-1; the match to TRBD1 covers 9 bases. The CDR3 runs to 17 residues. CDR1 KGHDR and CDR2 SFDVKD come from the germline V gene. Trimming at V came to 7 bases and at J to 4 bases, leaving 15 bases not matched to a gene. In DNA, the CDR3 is TGTGCCACCAGAGATACTACGAAACAGGGGGCCTTCACTGAAGCTTTCTTT. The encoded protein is CATRDTTKQGAFTEAFF.

CDR3 nucleotides: TGTGCCAGCAGCTTAGTTCTGCAGGGGGCTTATGGCTACACCTTC. Translation gives CASSLVLQGAYGYTF. This chain joins TRBV7-2 and TRBJ1-2; 8 bases fit TRBD1. The CDR3 runs to 15 residues. The germline CDR1 and CDR2 sequences are SGHTA and FQGNSA. V gave up 1 base and J gave up 5 bases; unmatched junction bases: 6. The complete variable domain, with remaining parts taken from reference TRBV7-2 and TRBJ1-2, reads GAGVSQSPSNKVTEKGKDVELRCDPISGHTALYWYRQSLGQGLEFLIYFQGNSAPDKSGLPSDRFSAERTGGSVSTLTIQRTQQEDSAVYLCASSLVLQGAYGYTFGSGTRLTVV.

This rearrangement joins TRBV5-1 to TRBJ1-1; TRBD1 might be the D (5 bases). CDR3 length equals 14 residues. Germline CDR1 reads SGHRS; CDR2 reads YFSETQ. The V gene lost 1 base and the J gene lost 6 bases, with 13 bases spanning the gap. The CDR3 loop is CASSLLQGGAEAFF. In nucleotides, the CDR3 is TGCGCCAGCAGCTTGCTCCAGGGAGGTGCTGAAGCTTTCTTT.

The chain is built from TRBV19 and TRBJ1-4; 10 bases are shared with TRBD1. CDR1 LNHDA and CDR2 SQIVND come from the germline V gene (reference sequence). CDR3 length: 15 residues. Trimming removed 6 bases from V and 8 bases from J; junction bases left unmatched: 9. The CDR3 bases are TGTGCCAGTAGCCCCCGGGACAGGGGCCGGGAAAAACTGTTTTTT. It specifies CASSPRDRGREKLFF.